These 11 T cell receptor beta chains originate from one sample sequenced in a study of human T cells and chemical hapten exposure. The time point was: pre-sensitization, week 0. Treatment described: therapeutic diphenylcyclopropenone sensitization with weekly scalp DPC. In TCRdb, the RACE reads were re-called with MiXCR into one record per CDR3 protein. The sample has tens of thousands of distinct CDR3 sequences, about 11% seen once; the top ten hold 5% to 6.5%. This sample comprised whole blood, obtained in connection with sensitization to the hapten diphenylcyclopropenone (DPC). These receptors originate from a man in his thirties or forties with alopecia areata. Some clones in this sample may be carry-over from other donors' samples.

V gene TRBV6-2 or TRBV6-3 combines with J gene TRBJ2-5; D may be TRBD1 (5 bases). CDR1 is MNHEY and CDR2 is SVGEGT in the germline V gene. The CDR3 extends over 13 amino acids. V shed 4 bases and J shed 2 bases, with 8 bases lying between them. CDR3 loop: CASSSDRQETQYF. As DNA, the CDR3 is TGTGCCAGCAGTTCAGACAGACAAGAGACCCAGTACTTC.

This clonotype occurred many times. The V and J genes are TRBV28 and TRBJ2-1; D is possibly TRBD1 (6 bases). Germline loops: CDR1 MDHEN, CDR2 SYDVKM. The CDR3 consists of 13 residues. V was clipped by 5 bases and J by 6 bases, with 11 bases between them. DNA for the CDR3: TGTGCCAGCAGTCCCCGACAGGTCAATGAGCAGTTCTTC. Amino acid sequence: CASSPRQVNEQFF.

This clonotype was found a few times. V is TRBV11-3 and J is TRBJ2-2, with D maybe TRBD1 (5 bases). Germline CDR1 SGHNT, CDR2 YENEEA. The CDR3 loop spans 16 amino acids. Deletions cut 5 bases from V and 0 bases from J, with 13 bases between. The DNA for the CDR3 is TGTGCCAGCAGCCCAGACAGCCCCGCGAACACCGGGGAGCTGTTTTTT. It encodes CASSPDSPANTGELFF.

This clonotype has at least ten counts. The J gene is TRBJ2-3, the V gene TRBV6-2 or TRBV6-3; perhaps D is TRBD1 or TRBD2 (5 bases each). From germline, CDR1 is MNHEY and CDR2 SVGEGT. V lost 6 bases to trimming and J lost 2 bases, with 9 bases between them. The CDR3 has 13 residues. This CDR3 reads CASRGTVTDTQYF. The CDR3 nucleotides are TGTGCCAGCAGGGGGACGGTCACAGATACGCAGTATTTT.

The chain carries TRBV5-1 and TRBJ2-5, with 11 bases identical to TRBD1. J gave up 4 bases and V 8 bases, and 1 base lay outside the gene matches. The CDR3 spans 12 residues. CDR1 SGHRS and CDR2 YFSETQ come from the germline V gene. This CDR3 is CASGTGGETQYF. The CDR3 coding sequence is TGCGCCAGTGGGACAGGGGGAGAGACCCAGTACTTC.

The chain recombines TRBV6-6 with TRBJ1-4; D remains unclear. This CDR3 is built from 13 residues. Germline CDR1 MNHNY, CDR2 SVGAGI (reference sequence). V gave up 9 bases and J gave up 7 bases, with 15 bases separating them. The CDR3 coding sequence is TGTGCCAGTAAAACCCATGTGGGTGAAAAACTGTTTTTT. This sequence encodes CASKTHVGEKLFF.

This clonotype was observed at least ten times. This chain connects TRBV6-1 to TRBJ2-7; no firm D call. The germline V gene encodes CDR1 MNHNS and CDR2 SASEGT. Trimming took 7 bases from V and 6 from J, leaving 16 bases between them. The CDR3 length is 13 residues. The CDR3 DNA sequence: TGTGCCAGCAACAACCGGCGATACGGCGAGCAGTACGTC. Its protein is CASNNRRYGEQYV.

At least ten counts were recorded for this clonotype. The chain couples TRBV7-3 to TRBJ2-4, with 7 bases aligning to TRBD1. V dropped 5 bases and J dropped 1; count of bases not matched to a gene: 5. Germline V gene sequence: CDR1 SGHTA, CDR2 FQGTGA. The CDR3 loop spans 15 amino acids. For the CDR3, the DNA is TGTGCCAGCAGCCTTGAGGGGGCTGCCAAAAACATTCAGTACTTC. The encoded protein is CASSLEGAAKNIQYF.

The sample holds many counts of this clonotype. The chain joins TRBV10-3 to TRBJ1-1; D remains unclear. The V end was cut by 5 bases, the J end by 4 bases, with 17 bases between. This CDR3 has 15 residues. Germline-derived CDR1 and CDR2 are ENHRY and SYGVKD. The CDR3: CAISKSTAGSTEAFF. In nucleotides, the CDR3 is TGTGCCATCAGTAAGAGCACCGCGGGGAGCACTGAAGCTTTCTTT.

In this sample, this clonotype turned up a few times. Likely a read error: the CDR3 ends without its conserved phenylalanine or tryptophan. The DNA is omitted, as the CDR3 cannot be located on it reliably, and the CDR3 follows TCRdb's listing. The genes are TRBV4-3 and TRBJ2-7. Germline V gene data show CDR1 as LGHNA and CDR2 as YSLEER. The CDR3 spans 13 amino acids, including both terminal residues. CDR3 sequence: CASSQDTIGLGID.

There are many counts of this clonotype. The chain couples TRBV7-6 to TRBJ2-5, with 8 nucleotides matching TRBD2. The CDR3 extends over 17 amino acids. The trim removed 5 bases at V and 2 bases at J, leaving 13 bases unmatched. Germline V lookup: CDR1 SGHVS, CDR2 FNYEAQ. The CDR3 loop is CASSLVLAARQQETQYF. In DNA form, the CDR3 reads TGTGCCAGCAGCCTCGTACTAGCGGCGAGACAACAAGAGACCCAGTACTTC.